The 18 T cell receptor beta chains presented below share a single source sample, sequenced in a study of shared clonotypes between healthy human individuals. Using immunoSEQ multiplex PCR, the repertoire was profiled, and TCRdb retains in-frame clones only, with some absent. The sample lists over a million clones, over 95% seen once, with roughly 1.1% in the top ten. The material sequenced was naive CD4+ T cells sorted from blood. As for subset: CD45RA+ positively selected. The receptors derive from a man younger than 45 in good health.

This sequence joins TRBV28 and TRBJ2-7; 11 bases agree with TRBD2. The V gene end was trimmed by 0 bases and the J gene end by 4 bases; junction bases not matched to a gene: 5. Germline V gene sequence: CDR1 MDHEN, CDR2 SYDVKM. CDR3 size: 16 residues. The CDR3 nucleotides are TGTGCCAGCAGTTTATGGACTAGCGGGAAAAATTACGAGCAGTACTTC. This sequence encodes CASSLWTSGKNYEQYF. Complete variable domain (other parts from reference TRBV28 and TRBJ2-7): DVKVTQSSRYLVKRTGEKVFLECVQDMDHENMFWYRQDPGLGLRLIYFSYDVKMKEKGDIPEGYSVSREKKERFSLILESASTNQTSMYLCASSLWTSGKNYEQYFGPGTRLTVT.

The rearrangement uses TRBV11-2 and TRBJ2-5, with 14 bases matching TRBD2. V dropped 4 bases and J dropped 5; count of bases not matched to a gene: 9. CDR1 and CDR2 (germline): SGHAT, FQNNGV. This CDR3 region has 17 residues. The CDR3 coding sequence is TGTGCCAGCAGCTCGATGTGGGGACTAGCGGGAGCTGAGACCCAGTACTTC. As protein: CASSSMWGLAGAETQYF.

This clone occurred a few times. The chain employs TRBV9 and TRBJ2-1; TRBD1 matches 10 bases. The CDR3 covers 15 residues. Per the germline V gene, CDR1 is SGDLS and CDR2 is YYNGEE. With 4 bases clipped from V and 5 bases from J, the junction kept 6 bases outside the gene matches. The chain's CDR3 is CASSQGTGDDNEQFF. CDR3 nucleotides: TGTGCCAGCAGCCAAGGGACAGGGGATGACAATGAGCAGTTCTTC.

CDR3 in amino acids: CASSFADGNNEQFF. For the CDR3, the DNA is TGTGCCAGCAGCTTCGCTGACGGCAACAATGAGCAGTTCTTC. The chain carries TRBV7-9 and TRBJ2-1; D ambiguous. Trimming took 3 bases from V and 5 from J, leaving 11 bases between them. CDR1 SEHNR and CDR2 FQNEAQ come from the germline V gene (reference sequence). The CDR3 has 14 residues.

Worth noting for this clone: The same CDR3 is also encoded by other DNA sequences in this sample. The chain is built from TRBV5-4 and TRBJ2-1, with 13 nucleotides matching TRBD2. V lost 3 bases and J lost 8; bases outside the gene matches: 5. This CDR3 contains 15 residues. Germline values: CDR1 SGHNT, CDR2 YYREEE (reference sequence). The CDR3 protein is CASSSRTSGRDEQFF. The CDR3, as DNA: TGTGCCAGCAGCTCCCGGACTAGCGGGAGAGATGAGCAGTTCTTC.

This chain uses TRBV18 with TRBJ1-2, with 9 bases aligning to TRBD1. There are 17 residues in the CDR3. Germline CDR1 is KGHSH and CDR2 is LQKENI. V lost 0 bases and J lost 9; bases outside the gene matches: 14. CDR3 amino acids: CASSPPTGGQGPGRYTF. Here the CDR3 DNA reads TGTGCCAGCTCACCACCTACCGGCGGACAGGGGCCTGGCCGCTACACCTTC. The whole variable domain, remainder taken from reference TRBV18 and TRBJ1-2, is NAGVMQNPRHLVRRRGQEARLRCSPMKGHSHVYWYRQLPEEGLKFMVYLQKENIIDESGMPKERFSAEFPKEGPSILRIQQVVRGDSAAYFCASSPPTGGQGPGRYTFGSGTRLTVV.

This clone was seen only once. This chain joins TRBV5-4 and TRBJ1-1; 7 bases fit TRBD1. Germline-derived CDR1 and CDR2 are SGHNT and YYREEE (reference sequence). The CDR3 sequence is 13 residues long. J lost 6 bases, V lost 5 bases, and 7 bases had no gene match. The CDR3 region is CASRGTVGAEAFF. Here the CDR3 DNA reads TGTGCCAGCAGGGGGACAGTTGGCGCTGAAGCTTTCTTT.

Written as DNA, the CDR3 is TGCGCCAGCAGTGATCCATTGGGAGGGGACACCGGGGAGCTGTTTTTT. This translates into CASSDPLGGDTGELFF. The chain recombines TRBV10-1 with TRBJ2-2; the match to TRBD2 covers 7 bases. The CDR3 runs 16 residues. Losses at the gene ends were 3 bases for V and 3 bases for J; bases not matched to a gene: 7. Germline V gene sequence: CDR1 WNHNN, CDR2 SYGVQD (reference sequence).

The CDR3 protein is CASSLQGNYEQYF. The CDR3 DNA sequence: TGTGCCAGCAGCTTACAGGGTAATTACGAGCAGTACTTC. The chain carries TRBV7-2 and TRBJ2-7, with D maybe TRBD1 (5 bases). This CDR3 has 13 amino acids. Trimming pared 2 bases from V and 4 bases from J, leaving 9 bases between. Germline CDR1 and CDR2: SGHTA and FQGNSA.

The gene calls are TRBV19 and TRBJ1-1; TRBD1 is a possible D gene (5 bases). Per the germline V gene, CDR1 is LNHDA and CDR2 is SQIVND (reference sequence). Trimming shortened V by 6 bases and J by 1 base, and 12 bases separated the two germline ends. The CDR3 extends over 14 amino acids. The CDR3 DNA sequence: TGTGCCAGTAGGCGGAGACAGAAGAACACTGAAGCTTTCTTT. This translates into CASRRRQKNTEAFF.

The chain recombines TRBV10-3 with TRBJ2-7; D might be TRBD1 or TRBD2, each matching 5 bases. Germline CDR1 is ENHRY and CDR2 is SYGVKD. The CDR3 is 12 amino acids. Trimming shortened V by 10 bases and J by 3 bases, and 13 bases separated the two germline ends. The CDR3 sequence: CATRDGGYEQYF. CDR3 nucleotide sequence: TGTGCCACTCGGGACGGCGGCTACGAGCAGTACTTC.

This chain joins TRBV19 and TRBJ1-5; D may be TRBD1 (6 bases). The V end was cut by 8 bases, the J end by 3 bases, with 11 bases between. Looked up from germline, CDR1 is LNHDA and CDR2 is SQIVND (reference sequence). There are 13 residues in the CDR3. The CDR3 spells CASGDRFNQPQHF. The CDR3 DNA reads TGTGCCAGTGGCGACAGGTTCAATCAGCCCCAGCATTTT. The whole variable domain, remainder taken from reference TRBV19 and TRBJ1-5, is DGGITQSPKYLFRKEGQNVTLSCEQNLNHDAMYWYRQDPGQGLRLIYYSQIVNDFQKGDIAEGYSVSREKKESFPLTVTSAQKNPTAFYLCASGDRFNQPQHFGDGTRLSIL.

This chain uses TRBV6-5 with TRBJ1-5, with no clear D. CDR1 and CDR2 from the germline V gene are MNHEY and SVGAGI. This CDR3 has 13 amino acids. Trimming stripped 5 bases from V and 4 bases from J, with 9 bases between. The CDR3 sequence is CASSGRVNQPQHF. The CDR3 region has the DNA TGTGCCAGCAGTGGGCGGGTGAATCAGCCCCAGCATTTT.

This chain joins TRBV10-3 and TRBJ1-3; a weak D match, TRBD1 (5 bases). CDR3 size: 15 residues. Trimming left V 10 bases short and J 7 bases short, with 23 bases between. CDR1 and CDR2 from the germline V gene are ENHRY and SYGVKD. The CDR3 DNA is TGTGCCACCAGAACGAGAGCGGGGGTTGGGAACACCATATATTTT. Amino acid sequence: CATRTRAGVGNTIYF.

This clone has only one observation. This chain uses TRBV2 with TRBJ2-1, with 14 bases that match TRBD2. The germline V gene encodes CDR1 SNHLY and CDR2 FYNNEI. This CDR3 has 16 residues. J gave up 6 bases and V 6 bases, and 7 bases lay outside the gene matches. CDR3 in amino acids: CASRPSTSGRANEQFF. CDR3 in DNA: TGTGCCAGCAGACCCTCGACTAGCGGGAGGGCCAATGAGCAGTTCTTC.

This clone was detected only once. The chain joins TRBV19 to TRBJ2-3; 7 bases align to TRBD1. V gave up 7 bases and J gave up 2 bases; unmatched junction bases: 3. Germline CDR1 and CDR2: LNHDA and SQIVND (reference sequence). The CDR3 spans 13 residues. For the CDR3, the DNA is TGTGCCAGTAAGGACAGGTTCACAGATACGCAGTATTTT. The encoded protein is CASKDRFTDTQYF. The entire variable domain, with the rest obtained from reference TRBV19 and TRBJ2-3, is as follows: DGGITQSPKYLFRKEGQNVTLSCEQNLNHDAMYWYRQDPGQGLRLIYYSQIVNDFQKGDIAEGYSVSREKKESFPLTVTSAQKNPTAFYLCASKDRFTDTQYFGPGTRLTVL.

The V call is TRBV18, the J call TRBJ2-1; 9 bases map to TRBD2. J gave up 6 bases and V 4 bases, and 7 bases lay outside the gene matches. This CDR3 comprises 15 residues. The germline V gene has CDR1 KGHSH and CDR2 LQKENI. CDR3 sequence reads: CASSLAGDLFNEQFF. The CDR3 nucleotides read TGTGCCAGCTCACTAGCGGGAGATCTCTTCAATGAGCAGTTCTTC.

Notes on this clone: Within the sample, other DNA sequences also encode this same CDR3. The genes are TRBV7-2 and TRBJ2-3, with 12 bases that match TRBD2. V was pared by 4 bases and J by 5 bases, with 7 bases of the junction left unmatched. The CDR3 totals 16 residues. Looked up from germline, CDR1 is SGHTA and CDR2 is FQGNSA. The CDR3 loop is CASSSRLAGDGDTQYF. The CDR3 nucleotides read TGTGCCAGCAGCTCGAGACTAGCGGGAGATGGAGATACGCAGTATTTT.